The clone carrying this T cell receptor (beta chain) occurred many times. Its specificity is unknown. These data come from a study of blood T cells in healthy people across ages. Study results and limitations: A strong correlation between TCR beta diversity and naive T cell percentage was seen.

Total RNA was isolated from each sample in quantities of at least 5.5 micrograms. Combining a sample-barcoded 5' primer with a J-beta primer mix, a second PCR ran for about 6 to 11 cycles. Through a template-switch adaptor with 12 random nucleotides, each cDNA molecule received a tag. TCRdb redid the calling of the 5' RACE reads with MiXCR, one entry per CDR3 protein. This table has approximately 800,000 distinct CDR3 sequences, around 50% appearing once. From germline, CDR1 is SEHNR and CDR2 FQNEAQ (reference sequence). V was trimmed by 2 bases and J by 6 bases, leaving 12 bases between them. The CDR3 has 14 residues.

This TCR came from a man of 80 years or more in good health. This chain joins TRBV7-9 and TRBJ2-3, with D unclear. Sequencing was carried out using blood. CDR3: CASSLWEGPDTQYF. The CDR3 DNA reads TGTGCCAGCAGCTTATGGGAAGGGCCGGATACGCAGTATTTT.